The sequence of this TCR beta chain was determined in a study of tumour-infiltrating T cells in Burkitt lymphoma. Study-level information: Productive clonality predicted overall and progression-free survival.

V lost 3 bases, J lost 5 bases, and 5 bases lay in between. Per the germline V gene, CDR1 is SNHLY and CDR2 is FYNNEI. This CDR3 spans 11 amino acids. Using immunoSEQ multiplex PCR, the repertoire was profiled, and TCRdb retains in-frame clones only, with some absent. This table holds 4,500 to 6,000 clones, about 11% found once. Sequenced material: tumor tissue. The chain employs TRBV2 and TRBJ2-7; the D is unclear. This TCR was sampled from a human donor with diffuse large B-cell lymphoma. Here the CDR3 DNA reads TGTGCCAGCAGTGATGGGGACGAGCAGTACTTC. Encoded protein: CASSDGDEQYF.